Detailed here is one TCR beta chain. This CDR3 has 16 amino acids. Trimming removed 7 bases from V and 2 bases from J; junction bases left unmatched: 6. The entry originates in a study of T-cell memory formation after mild COVID-19. In TCRdb, the 5' RACE reads were re-called with MiXCR into one record per CDR3 protein. Seen here are about 100,000 distinct CDR3 sequences, 18% observed once, and the top ten hold around 5.1%. This TCR was sampled from a man aged 18 to 29 who had mild COVID-19 (a few samples of this study predate the infection). Cell type and time point are not known. The chain combines TRBV12-3 or TRBV12-4 with TRBJ2-6, with 9 positions matching TRBD1. Sequencing input: PBMCs or a T cell subset sorted from them (not recorded which). CDR3: CASTLGTGTGANVLTF. The DNA of the CDR3 is TGTGCCAGCACCCTGGGGACAGGGACTGGGGCCAACGTCCTGACTTTC.